This T cell receptor beta chain stems from a study of blood T cell repertoires in COVID-19. The repertoire was sequenced with immunoSEQ multiplex PCR; TCRdb's copy has only in-frame clones and lacks some. The sample lists approximately 280,000 clones; around 90% were seen once. V shed 1 base and J shed 8 bases, with 15 bases lying between them. The CDR3 length is 15 residues. Germline CDR1 MDHEN, CDR2 SYDVKM. This TCR was sampled from a woman aged 18-29 years with acute COVID-19. This chain joins TRBV28 and TRBJ1-3, with D possibly matching TRBD1 (5 bases). The specimen sequenced was PBMCs or T cells enriched from blood (not recorded which). The CDR3 region has the DNA TGTGCCAGCAGTTTATCCGGGGGAAGAAGGCACACCATATATTTT. The encoded protein is CASSLSGGRRHTIYF.